This is a list of T cell receptor beta chains from one sample in a study of tumor-infiltrating lymphocytes in oesophageal squamous cell carcinoma. Using its own MiXCR run on the PCR reads, TCRdb lists one record per CDR3 protein. The sample lists some 6,000 distinct CDR3 sequences; approximately 14% were seen once. Input material: esophageal tumor tissue. The receptors come from a male donor with esophageal squamous cell carcinoma. Both conserved end residues are part of each CDR3. Fields, in order: V gene, J gene, clone size, D gene, CDR3 protein, CDR3 DNA. The D gene is left open where the match is weak. Clone sizes are given selectively: once, few, many, or a class where the clone is expanded.

v_call: TRBV7-9
j_call: TRBJ2-3
clone_size: medium-sized
d_call: -
cdr3_aa: CASSLGGVADTQYF
cdr3_nt: TGTGCCAGCAGCTTAGGAGGTGTGGCAGATACGCAGTATTTT

v_call: TRBV14
j_call: TRBJ1-1
clone_size: once
d_call: -
cdr3_aa: CASSRNRVNTEAFF
cdr3_nt: TGTGCCAGCAGCCGGAACAGGGTGAACACTGAAGCTTTCTTT

v_call: TRBV7-3
j_call: TRBJ2-7
clone_size: many
d_call: -
cdr3_aa: CASSLRGAGMGSYNEQYF
cdr3_nt: TGTGCCAGCAGCTTAAGAGGCGCAGGGATGGGGAGCTACAATGAGCAGTACTTC

v_call: TRBV11-2
j_call: TRBJ1-2
clone_size: many
d_call: -
cdr3_aa: CASSPKTGGYTF
cdr3_nt: TGTGCCAGCAGCCCCAAGACCGGTGGCTACACCTTC

v_call: TRBV14
j_call: TRBJ2-3
clone_size: many
d_call: TRBD2
cdr3_aa: CASYNRGRQAGGPEGTDTQYF
cdr3_nt: TGTGCCAGCTATAATAGGGGGCGACAAGCGGGGGGGCCGGAGGGCACAGATACGCAGTATTTT

v_call: TRBV6-1
j_call: TRBJ1-2
clone_size: many
d_call: -
cdr3_aa: CASSDQSYGYTF
cdr3_nt: TGTGCCAGCAGTGACCAGAGCTATGGCTACACCTTC

v_call: TRBV14
j_call: TRBJ2-1
clone_size: medium-sized
d_call: -
cdr3_aa: CASSQDRPGGKFF
cdr3_nt: TGTGCCAGCAGCCAAGATAGGCCTGGCGGCAAGTTCTTC

v_call: TRBV28
j_call: TRBJ2-2
clone_size: many
d_call: -
cdr3_aa: CATLEGVTGELFF
cdr3_nt: TGTGCCACCTTGGAAGGGGTAACCGGGGAGCTGTTTTTT

v_call: TRBV7-3
j_call: TRBJ1-6
clone_size: medium-sized
d_call: -
cdr3_aa: CASSSLNSPLHF
cdr3_nt: TGTGCCAGCAGCTCCCTAAATTCACCCCTCCACTTC

v_call: TRBV6-1
j_call: TRBJ2-1
clone_size: medium-sized
d_call: TRBD2
cdr3_aa: CASSKRLAGGNEQFF
cdr3_nt: TGTGCCAGCAGCAAAAGACTAGCGGGGGGCAATGAGCAGTTCTTC

v_call: TRBV7-2
j_call: TRBJ2-7
clone_size: medium-sized
d_call: -
cdr3_aa: CASSPIQGGLTYNEQYF
cdr3_nt: TGTGCCAGCAGCCCGATCCAGGGAGGTCTTACCTACAATGAGCAGTACTTC

v_call: TRBV19
j_call: TRBJ2-7
clone_size: many
d_call: -
cdr3_aa: CASSILGNEQYF
cdr3_nt: TGTGCCAGTAGTATTCTGGGAAACGAGCAGTACTTC

v_call: TRBV10-3
j_call: TRBJ2-3
clone_size: many
d_call: TRBD1
cdr3_aa: CAIRGQGTDTQYF
cdr3_nt: TGTGCCATCAGGGGACAGGGGACAGATACGCAGTATTTT

v_call: TRBV7-2
j_call: TRBJ1-3
clone_size: medium-sized
d_call: TRBD1
cdr3_aa: CASSPQGTGNTIYF
cdr3_nt: TGTGCCAGCAGCCCACAGGGGACTGGAAACACCATATATTTT

v_call: TRBV12-3/TRBV12-4
j_call: TRBJ2-7
clone_size: medium-sized
d_call: -
cdr3_aa: CASSFGAMGYEQYF
cdr3_nt: TGTGCCAGCAGTTTTGGCGCGATGGGCTACGAGCAGTACTTC

v_call: TRBV3-1
j_call: TRBJ2-5
clone_size: -
d_call: -
cdr3_aa: CASSPQTVQETQYF
cdr3_nt: TGTGCCAGCAGCCCCCAGACAGTCCAAGAGACCCAGTACTTC

v_call: TRBV6-1
j_call: TRBJ1-5
clone_size: many
d_call: -
cdr3_aa: CASSEGEQVNQPQHF
cdr3_nt: TGTGCCAGCAGTGAAGGGGAACAGGTGAATCAGCCCCAGCATTTT

v_call: TRBV19
j_call: TRBJ2-5
clone_size: many
d_call: -
cdr3_aa: CASSGQNQETQYF
cdr3_nt: TGTGCCAGTAGCGGACAGAACCAAGAGACCCAGTACTTC

v_call: TRBV2
j_call: TRBJ2-4
clone_size: few
d_call: -
cdr3_aa: CAINRDIAKNIQYF
cdr3_nt: TGTGCTATCAACAGGGATATAGCCAAAAACATTCAGTACTTC

v_call: TRBV23-1
j_call: TRBJ2-1
clone_size: -
d_call: TRBD1
cdr3_aa: CASSWDSYEQFF
cdr3_nt: TGCGCCAGCAGTTGGGACAGCTACGAGCAGTTCTTC

v_call: TRBV6-6
j_call: TRBJ2-1
clone_size: many
d_call: TRBD2
cdr3_aa: CASSYSMGLAGGSSYNEQFF
cdr3_nt: TGTGCCAGCAGTTACTCGATGGGACTAGCGGGGGGGAGCTCCTACAATGAGCAGTTCTTC

v_call: TRBV28
j_call: TRBJ2-1
clone_size: many
d_call: TRBD2
cdr3_aa: CASSQELAGPNEQFF
cdr3_nt: TGTGCCAGCAGCCAAGAACTAGCGGGGCCCAATGAGCAGTTCTTC

v_call: TRBV12-3/TRBV12-4
j_call: TRBJ1-1
clone_size: many
d_call: -
cdr3_aa: CASSLAENTEAFF
cdr3_nt: TGTGCCAGCAGTCTTGCCGAGAACACTGAAGCTTTCTTT

v_call: TRBV6-1
j_call: TRBJ1-2
clone_size: many
d_call: TRBD1
cdr3_aa: CASSAQAGTGTGYTF
cdr3_nt: TGTGCCAGCAGTGCCCAGGCGGGGACAGGGACAGGCTACACCTTC

v_call: TRBV4-2
j_call: TRBJ2-3
clone_size: few
d_call: -
cdr3_aa: CASSQEPPGASRTDTQYF
cdr3_nt: TGTGCCAGCAGCCAAGAACCCCCGGGGGCCAGCCGCACAGATACGCAGTATTTT